What follows are 29 T cell receptor beta chains derived from one specimen sequenced in a study of T cells in Graves' hyperthyroidism and ophthalmopathy. What was amplified from RNA transcripts were TCR beta CDR3 regions. The TCR CDR3 was amplified in a first-round RT-PCR using the HTBI primer set. MiXCR, run by TCRdb on the multiplex PCR reads, gives a single entry per CDR3 protein. The top ten clones hold less than 20% of a sample with roughly 700,000 distinct CDR3 sequences, around 16% of them seen once. Sequencing input: blood. The receptor source for this set is a man aged 50-60 years with Graves' hyperthyroidism.

Worth noting for this clonotype: A junction boundary mismatches the germline segment, possibly from a read error. The CDR3 is CASSNSYGTMNTGELFF. The DNA for the CDR3 is TGTGCCAGCAGTAACTCATACGGGACTATGAACACCGGGGAGCTGTTTTTT. The chain uses TRBV6-5 and TRBJ2-2, with 7 nucleotides matching TRBD2. Looked up from germline, CDR1 is MNHEY and CDR2 is SVGAGI. The CDR3 sequence is 17 residues long.

The gene calls are TRBV7-8 and TRBJ2-2, with D unresolved. Germline V gene data show CDR1 as SGHVS and CDR2 as FQNEAQ. V lost 1 base and J lost 3, with 6 bases in between. The CDR3 extends over 14 amino acids. In nucleotides, the CDR3 is TGTGCCAGCAGCTTAGTGGTCTACACCGGGGAGCTGTTTTTT. Translated, it gives CASSLVVYTGELFF. The variable domain in full, with the rest retrieved from reference TRBV7-8 and TRBJ2-2, is GAGVSQSPRYKVAKRGQDVALRCDPISGHVSLFWYQQALGQGPEFLTYFQNEAQLDKSGLPSDRFFAERPEGSVSTLKIQRTQQEDSAVYLCASSLVVYTGELFFGEGSRLTVL.

This clonotype occurred many times. The V and J genes are TRBV2 and TRBJ2-7; D call uncertain. The CDR3 loop spans 12 amino acids. CDR1 is SNHLY and CDR2 is FYNNEI in the germline V gene. The germline V and J ends were trimmed by 7 bases and 0 bases, with 7 bases remaining between them. The DNA for the CDR3 is TGTGCCAGCAAACTTAGCTCCTACGAGCAGTACTTC. It translates to CASKLSSYEQYF.

This clonotype was detected only once. The chain links TRBV3-1 to TRBJ1-1; D uncertain. CDR1 is LGHDT and CDR2 is YNNKEL in the germline V gene (reference sequence). The CDR3 spans 14 residues. The germline V and J ends were trimmed by 7 bases and 1 base, with 13 bases remaining between them. As DNA, the CDR3 is TGTGCCAGCATTCGTGGTCGGGGGAACACTGAAGCTTTCTTT. This translates into CASIRGRGNTEAFF.

The V call is TRBV5-1, the J call TRBJ2-2, with a weak D call TRBD2 (5 bases). Trimming took 0 bases from V and 7 from J, leaving 7 bases between them. CDR1 is SGHRS, CDR2 YFSETQ, per germline. The CDR3 has 13 amino acids. CDR3 nucleotides: TGCGCCAGCAGCTTGGGGGAGATCGGGGAGCTGTTTTTT. Amino acids: CASSLGEIGELFF.

The chain has TRBV20-1 and TRBJ2-3; TRBD2 agrees at 13 bases. This CDR3 is built from 19 residues. The germline CDR1 and CDR2 sequences are DFQATT and SNEGSKA (reference sequence). Trimming removed 0 bases from V and 5 bases from J; junction bases left unmatched: 14. CDR3 loop: CSARDGKHRTSGSRDTQYF. The CDR3 DNA follows: TGCAGTGCTAGAGATGGGAAACATAGGACTAGCGGGAGTAGAGATACGCAGTATTTT.

The CDR3 region is CASSWVSSYNEQFF. Here the CDR3 DNA reads TGTGCCAGCAGTTGGGTGAGCTCCTACAATGAGCAGTTCTTC. This chain joins TRBV27 and TRBJ2-1, with no clear D. This CDR3 contains 14 residues. V lost 4 bases to trimming and J lost 0 bases, with 7 bases between them. Germline loops: CDR1 MNHEY, CDR2 SMNVEV (reference sequence).

The table lists this clonotype with many counts. The chain couples TRBV7-2 to TRBJ2-3; 10 bases are a match to TRBD2. Per germline, CDR1 SGHTA and CDR2 FQGNSA. Germline trimming cut 1 base from V and 4 bases from J; bases unmatched to any gene: 8. This CDR3 comprises 17 residues. This CDR3 is CASSLVLLAGASDTQYF. CDR3 coding DNA: TGTGCCAGCAGCTTAGTTCTCCTAGCGGGAGCCTCAGATACGCAGTATTTT. Full variable domain (outside the CDR3, taken from reference TRBV7-2 and TRBJ2-3): GAGVSQSPSNKVTEKGKDVELRCDPISGHTALYWYRQSLGQGLEFLIYFQGNSAPDKSGLPSDRFSAERTGGSVSTLTIQRTQQEDSAVYLCASSLVLLAGASDTQYFGPGTRLTVL.

This clonotype was detected many times. This chain joins TRBV3-1 and TRBJ2-7, with no clear D. The CDR3 length is 13 residues. Per the germline V gene, CDR1 is LGHDT and CDR2 is YNNKEL (reference sequence). The V end was cut by 3 bases, the J end by 1 base, with 7 bases between. The CDR3 DNA reads TGTGCCAGCAGCCAGTTCGTATCCTACGAGCAGTACTTC. Protein product: CASSQFVSYEQYF.

This clonotype was seen a few times. The genes are TRBV28 and TRBJ1-5, with a weak D call TRBD1 (6 bases). Germline V gene lookup returns CDR1 MDHEN and CDR2 SYDVKM. This CDR3 region has 13 residues. Trimming took off 10 bases at V and 5 bases at J, with 15 bases between the two ends. CDR3 protein: CAMGGGGDQPQHF. The CDR3 region has the DNA TGTGCCATGGGGGGAGGGGGGGATCAGCCCCAGCATTTT.

Note on this clonotype: This may arise from a read error, as a much more abundant clone is one base away. The genes are TRBV27 and TRBJ1-2; 7 nucleotides agree with TRBD1. The CDR3 length is 13 residues. V was clipped by 4 bases and J by 6 bases; unmatched bases: 5. The germline gives CDR1 MNHEY, CDR2 SMNVEV (reference sequence). This CDR3 reads CASSWDDRDGYTF. The CDR3, as DNA: TGTGCCAGCAGTTGGGATGACAGGGATGGCTACACCTTC.

This clonotype was seen a handful of times. The DNA of the CDR3 is TGTGCCAGCAGCCAAGCACTAGCGTTGACCTACAATGAGCAGTTCTTC. Encoded protein: CASSQALALTYNEQFF. The rearrangement uses TRBV14 and TRBJ2-1, with 7 bases lining up with TRBD2. CDR1 and CDR2 (germline): SGHDN, FVKESK. CDR3 length equals 16 residues. Trimming removed 1 base from V and 2 bases from J; junction bases left unmatched: 5. Combining the CDR3 with reference TRBV14 and TRBJ2-1 gives the whole variable domain EAGVTQFPSHSVIEKGQTVTLRCDPISGHDNLYWYRRVMGKEIKFLLHFVKESKQDESGMPNNRFLAERTGGTYSTLKVQPAELEDSGVYFCASSQALALTYNEQFFGPGTRLTVL.

At least ten counts were recorded for this clonotype. The chain joins TRBV10-3 to TRBJ1-5; D is perhaps TRBD1 (6 bases). From germline, CDR1 is ENHRY and CDR2 SYGVKD. The CDR3 is 14 amino acids. V was trimmed by 6 bases and J by 7 bases, leaving 16 bases between them. CDR3 DNA sequence: TGTGCCATCAGCGTCGACAGGAATAACCAGCCCCAGCATTTT. Translating gives CAISVDRNNQPQHF.

At least ten counts were recorded for this clonotype. The chain carries TRBV29-1 and TRBJ2-5; TRBD1 agrees at 12 bases. V shed 5 bases and J 5 bases; nucleotides not matched to a gene: 15. From germline, CDR1 is SQVTM and CDR2 ANQGSEA. The length of the CDR3 is 17 residues. CDR3 sequence (DNA): TGCAGCGTTACCGGGACAGGGGGCCAGCGGGGGTGGGAGACCCAGTACTTC. Its translation is CSVTGTGGQRGWETQYF.

This clonotype appeared many times. The V call is TRBV12-3 or TRBV12-4, the J call TRBJ2-1, with TRBD1 matching over 7 bases. V shed 3 bases, J shed 2 bases, and the junction held 4 bases outside the gene matches. This CDR3 has 15 residues. The CDR3 here is CASSFMGQPYNEQFF. CDR3 nucleotides: TGTGCCAGCAGTTTTATGGGACAGCCCTACAATGAGCAGTTCTTC.

The chain employs TRBV6-1 and TRBJ1-5, with 9 bases identical to TRBD1. After removal of 5 bases from V and 6 bases from J, the junction contained 8 bases not matched to a gene. The germline CDR1 and CDR2 sequences are MNHNS and SASEGT. This CDR3 comprises 15 residues. The DNA for the CDR3 is TGTGCCAGCAGTCCTTGGGACAGGGCGAGTCAGCCCCAGCATTTT. Translated, it gives CASSPWDRASQPQHF.

This clonotype has just a few counts. V is TRBV12-3 or TRBV12-4 and J is TRBJ2-7; maybe TRBD2 (6 bases). The CDR3 contains 13 residues. With 6 bases removed from V and 9 bases from J, the gap between germline ends came to 18 bases. In DNA, the CDR3 is TGTGCCAGCAGGGGACTCCCCCAAGGCGGGCAGTACTTC. As protein: CASRGLPQGGQYF.

There are many counts of this clonotype. The rearrangement joins TRBV2 to TRBJ2-5; the D gene could be TRBD1 or TRBD2 (8 bases each). This CDR3 comprises 15 residues. Germline CDR1 reads SNHLY; CDR2 reads FYNNEI. V was clipped by 5 bases and J by 3 bases, with 16 bases between them. DNA for the CDR3: TGTGCCAGCAGTCGACAGGGGACTAGGAAAGAGACCCAGTACTTC. Translated, it gives CASSRQGTRKETQYF.

This clonotype was counted ten times or more. This sequence joins TRBV24-1 and TRBJ2-1; 10 nucleotides line up with TRBD2. Germline CDR1 reads KGHDR; CDR2 reads SFDVKD. The CDR3 contains 15 residues. The V segment lost 0 bases and the J segment 7 bases; nucleotides outside the gene matches: 2. The CDR3 DNA is TGTGCCACCAGTGATTTGTTACTAGCGGGAAATGAGCAGTTCTTC. Protein sequence: CATSDLLLAGNEQFF.

J is TRBJ2-1 and V is TRBV24-1; a possible D gene is TRBD2 (5 bases). V was shortened by 2 bases and J by 3 bases, with 16 bases between the two germline ends. The CDR3 loop spans 17 amino acids. Germline lookup yields CDR1 KGHDR and CDR2 SFDVKD. For the CDR3, the DNA is TGTGCCACCAGTGATTCGAACACTAGAGGCGACTACAATGAGCAGTTCTTC. Translation: CATSDSNTRGDYNEQFF.

In its sample, this clonotype was seen a few times. The chain recombines TRBV11-2 with TRBJ2-1; D could derive from TRBD1 or TRBD2 (5 bases each). Trimming took off 5 bases at V and 7 bases at J, with 24 bases between the two ends. This CDR3 spans 17 amino acids. Germline loops: CDR1 SGHAT, CDR2 FQNNGV. CDR3: CASSIYASTGTWNEQFF. CDR3 nucleotides: TGTGCCAGCAGCATCTACGCGAGTACGGGGACGTGGAATGAGCAGTTCTTC.

The genes are TRBV6-5 and TRBJ2-1; the D gene is possibly TRBD2 (6 bases). V was shortened by 2 bases and J by 0 bases, with 8 bases between the two germline ends. The CDR3 is 15 amino acids. Per germline, CDR1 MNHEY and CDR2 SVGAGI. The CDR3 region is CASSYGGNSYNEQFF. CDR3 DNA: TGTGCCAGCAGTTACGGCGGGAACTCCTACAATGAGCAGTTCTTC.

The sample holds many counts of this clonotype. J is TRBJ2-2 and V is TRBV7-8, with D unclear. CDR3 length equals 16 residues. CDR1 is SGHVS and CDR2 is FQNEAQ in the germline V gene. Trimming removed 3 bases at V and 0 bases at J, with 11 bases between. CDR3 loop: CASSFRQVTNTGELFF. The CDR3 coding sequence is TGTGCCAGCAGCTTCAGACAAGTGACGAACACCGGGGAGCTGTTTTTT.

This clonotype came up many times. The chain has TRBV28 and TRBJ1-5; D unclear. Trimming left V 1 base short and J 0 bases short, with 7 bases between. Germline assignment: CDR1 MDHEN and CDR2 SYDVKM. This CDR3 is 15 amino acids long. The CDR3 DNA follows: TGTGCCAGCAGTTTATATCCAGATAGCAATCAGCCCCAGCATTTT. It yields the protein CASSLYPDSNQPQHF.

This clonotype was found many times. The CDR3 DNA is TGTGCCAGCAGCCTTCCTGGCTCCTACAATGAGCAGTTCTTC. Translating it yields CASSLPGSYNEQFF. The chain uses TRBV27 and TRBJ2-1; D unresolved. There are 14 residues in the CDR3. The germline V gene encodes CDR1 MNHEY and CDR2 SMNVEV (reference sequence). The germline V and J ends were trimmed by 6 bases and 0 bases, with 9 bases remaining between them.

Turning to this clonotype: This could be a read error, since a much larger clone is one nucleotide away. The chain carries TRBV27 and TRBJ2-7, with 8 positions matching TRBD1. Germline V gene data show CDR1 as MNHEY and CDR2 as SMNVEV (reference sequence). CDR3 length equals 13 residues. CDR3 amino acids: CTSSRTGWYEQYF. CDR3 in DNA: TGTACCAGCAGCCGGACAGGGTGGTACGAGCAGTACTTC.

This clonotype was seen at least ten times. CDR3 protein: CASSPSSGRTYNEQFF. CDR3 nucleotides: TGTGCCAGCAGTCCTTCTAGCGGGAGGACCTACAATGAGCAGTTCTTC. The chain is built from TRBV12-3 or TRBV12-4 and TRBJ2-1; the match to TRBD2 covers 11 bases. This CDR3 comprises 16 residues. V shed 5 bases and J 2 bases; nucleotides not matched to a gene: 5.

This rearrangement joins TRBV28 to TRBJ1-2, with a tentative D call TRBD1 (5 bases). V dropped 3 bases and J dropped 0 bases, with 11 bases sitting between them. Germline V gene lookup returns CDR1 MDHEN and CDR2 SYDVKM. CDR3 length equals 15 residues. The CDR3: CASSLYRKTNYGYTF. The DNA for the CDR3 is TGTGCCAGCAGTTTGTACAGGAAGACTAACTATGGCTACACCTTC.

This clonotype was picked up a small number of times. J is TRBJ2-6 and V is TRBV7-2; 10 bases match TRBD1. With 7 bases clipped from V and 1 base from J, the junction kept 13 bases outside the gene matches. Germline values: CDR1 SGHTA, CDR2 FQGNSA. The CDR3 spans 19 residues. The CDR3 nucleotides are TGTGCCAGCAACGACCCCTGGGACAGGGGTAGGTCTGGGGCCAACGTCCTGACTTTC. Protein product: CASNDPWDRGRSGANVLTF.